This is a list of T cell receptor beta chains from one sample in a study of identifying expanded T cells in peripheral blood. Here immunoSEQ multiplex PCR was the method, and the copy in TCRdb shows in-frame clones only, minus some. The profile shows around 100,000 clones, over 75% of them singletons. The specimen was blood. Receptors were obtained from a person aged 18-70 years in good health. Each CDR3 is given with its conserved first and last residue. D genes are given only for firm matches. Clone size is stated in some rows and not others, as once, few, many or a class when expanded.

abundance,j_gene,d_gene,v_gene,CDR3aa,CDR3nt
-,TRBJ1-2,-,TRBV5-1,CASSGQATGAYGYTF,TGCGCCAGCAGCGGACAAGCGACAGGCGCATATGGCTACACCTTC
-,TRBJ1-1,TRBD1,TRBV5-1,CASNDRGPGNTEAFF,TGCGCCAGCAACGACAGGGGACCCGGGAACACTGAAGCTTTCTTT
-,TRBJ2-7,TRBD1,TRBV11-2,CASSLGQGAYEQYF,TGTGCCAGCAGCTTAGGACAGGGGGCCTACGAGCAGTACTTC
-,TRBJ1-1,-,TRBV10-3,CATLEESEAFF,TGTGCCACGTTAGAAGAGTCAGAAGCTTTCTTT
-,TRBJ2-1,-,TRBV5-5,CASSIGGSSYNEQFF,TGTGCCAGCAGCATTGGCGGAAGCTCCTACAATGAGCAGTTCTTC
-,TRBJ2-5,-,TRBV4-1,CASSQAETTQETQYF,TGCGCCAGCAGCCAAGCCGAGACTACCCAAGAGACCCAGTACTTC
-,TRBJ2-6,TRBD2,TRBV2,CASNLAGGRGANVLTF,TGTGCCAGCAACCTAGCGGGAGGACGTGGGGCCAACGTCCTGACTTTC
-,TRBJ1-2,TRBD1,TRBV6-1,CASSEAGTGTYGYTF,TGTGCCAGCAGTGAAGCCGGGACAGGCACCTATGGCTACACCTTC
-,TRBJ2-1,TRBD2,TRBV12-5,CASSRAGPYNEQFF,TGTGCTAGTAGCAGAGCGGGGCCCTACAATGAGCAGTTCTTC
-,TRBJ2-5,-,TRBV7-9,CASRGDVVETQYF,TGTGCCAGCAGAGGCGACGTTGTGGAGACCCAGTACTTC
-,TRBJ2-1,TRBD2,TRBV5-1,CASSWNSGGHNEQFF,TGCGCCAGCAGCTGGAATAGCGGGGGTCACAATGAGCAGTTCTTC
-,TRBJ1-3,TRBD1,TRBV10-3,CAISGTGGISTTIYF,TGTGCCATCAGTGGGACAGGGGGGATATCCACCACCATATATTTT
-,TRBJ1-2,-,TRBV9,CASSSAGRANGYTF,TGTGCCAGCAGCTCCGCAGGGAGGGCTAATGGCTACACCTTC
once,TRBJ2-1,TRBD1,TRBV19,CASSGDRGTYNEQFF,TGTGCCAGTAGTGGGGACAGGGGGACCTACAATGAGCAGTTCTTC
-,TRBJ1-1,TRBD1,TRBV4-3,CASSHNDRGTEAFF,TGCGCCAGCAGTCACAACGACAGGGGCACTGAAGCTTTCTTT
-,TRBJ2-1,-,TRBV4-3,CASSQDDRTIADWRDNEQFF,TGCGCCAGCAGCCAAGATGATAGGACAATAGCTGATTGGAGAGACAATGAGCAGTTCTTC
-,TRBJ1-1,-,TRBV5-1,CASSLLGADTEAFF,TGCGCCAGCAGCTTGCTAGGGGCAGACACTGAAGCTTTCTTT
-,TRBJ2-1,-,TRBV10-3,CATLISVENEQFF,TGTGCCACCCTGATCTCGGTCGAGAATGAGCAGTTCTTC
-,TRBJ2-5,-,TRBV5-1,CASSLAGAQETQYF,TGCGCCAGCAGCTTGGCAGGAGCTCAAGAGACCCAGTACTTC
-,TRBJ1-1,-,TRBV20-1,CSAWATTEAFF,TGCAGTGCTTGGGCCACAACTGAAGCTTTCTTT
few,TRBJ1-1,-,TRBV30,CAWKRGQNTEAFF,TGTGCCTGGAAAAGAGGACAGAACACTGAAGCTTTCTTT
once,TRBJ1-3,-,TRBV6-5,CASSYGGLSGNTIYF,TGTGCCAGCAGTTACGGGGGCCTCTCTGGAAACACCATATATTTT
-,TRBJ2-2,-,TRBV2,CASSGQVYTGELFF,TGTGCCAGCAGTGGACAGGTGTACACCGGGGAGCTGTTTTTT
-,TRBJ1-1,-,TRBV6-1,CASTRAIDTEAFF,TGTGCCAGCACCAGGGCTATCGACACTGAAGCTTTCTTT
once,TRBJ2-7,TRBD2,TRBV27,CASSLLAGEDEQYF,TGTGCCAGCAGTTTGTTAGCGGGAGAAGACGAGCAGTACTTC
few,TRBJ2-4,-,TRBV5-1,CASSLAGAKNIQYF,TGCGCCAGCAGCTTGGCAGGGGCCAAAAACATTCAGTACTTC
-,TRBJ1-1,-,TRBV5-1,CASSLGPLTPLNTEAFF,TGCGCCAGCAGCTTGGGCCCGTTAACCCCTTTGAACACTGAAGCTTTCTTT
-,TRBJ2-3,-,TRBV30,CAWSVAGQGKIADTQYF,TGTGCCTGGAGTGTAGCGGGGCAGGGGAAGATCGCAGATACGCAGTATTTT
medium-sized,TRBJ2-7,-,TRBV4-3,CASSLSAGENYNEQYF,TGCGCCAGCAGCCTTTCGGCCGGGGAGAATTACAACGAGCAGTACTTC
-,TRBJ2-3,TRBD1,TRBV11-3,CASSPGGAGTDTQYF,TGTGCCAGCAGCCCAGGGGGCGCGGGTACAGATACGCAGTATTTT
-,TRBJ2-7,-,TRBV2,CASSERGQTYEQYF,TGTGCCAGCAGTGAAAGGGGACAAACATACGAGCAGTACTTC
-,TRBJ1-1,TRBD1,TRBV6-6,CASSSPGGKNTEAFF,TGTGCCAGCAGTAGCCCAGGGGGTAAGAACACTGAAGCTTTCTTT
-,TRBJ2-5,TRBD2,TRBV27,CASRLAGALEAQYF,TGTGCCAGCCGTTTGGCGGGAGCATTAGAGGCCCAGTACTTC
-,TRBJ2-7,-,TRBV29-1,CSVASRGANYEQYF,TGCAGCGTTGCATCCAGGGGCGCTAACTACGAGCAGTACTTC
-,TRBJ1-1,-,TRBV4-1,CASSLGGGTEAFF,TGCGCCAGCAGCCTTGGAGGGGGCACTGAAGCTTTCTTT
few,TRBJ2-1,TRBD2,TRBV6-5,CASRDPGLAANEQFF,TGTGCCAGCAGGGACCCGGGACTAGCAGCCAATGAGCAGTTCTTC
-,TRBJ2-1,TRBD2,TRBV5-4,CASSIPGLAGDNEQFF,TGTGCCAGCAGCATACCGGGACTAGCGGGGGACAATGAGCAGTTCTTC
-,TRBJ2-7,-,TRBV2,CASGRVGEQYF,TGTGCCAGCGGCAGAGTCGGAGAGCAGTACTTC
-,TRBJ2-7,-,TRBV15,CATSRGQELFYEQYF,TGTGCCACCAGCAGAGGACAGGAGCTTTTCTACGAGCAGTACTTC
-,TRBJ1-2,-,TRBV7-2,CASSLLVRGGARAGYTF,TGTGCCAGCAGCTTATTGGTCCGGGGCGGCGCCCGGGCTGGCTACACCTTC
-,TRBJ2-2,TRBD2,TRBV9,CASSTGTSGRAWAGELFF,TGTGCCAGCTCAACCGGGACTAGCGGGAGGGCCTGGGCCGGGGAGCTGTTTTTT
-,TRBJ1-5,TRBD1,TRBV7-8,CASSLMDRSNQPQHF,TGTGCCAGCAGCTTAATGGACAGGTCCAATCAGCCCCAGCATTTT
once,TRBJ2-7,-,TRBV7-8,CASSLAVIAYEQYF,TGTGCCAGCAGCTTAGCGGTTATTGCCTACGAGCAGTACTTC
-,TRBJ2-3,-,TRBV10-3,CAISERGERSTDTQYF,TGTGCCATCAGTGAGAGGGGGGAACGGAGCACAGATACGCAGTATTTT
-,TRBJ2-3,TRBD2,TRBV7-2,CASSQQPSGRAEDTQYF,TGTGCCAGCAGCCAGCAGCCTAGCGGGAGGGCCGAAGATACGCAGTATTTT
-,TRBJ2-1,-,TRBV7-9,CASSLGMGVGNEQFF,TGTGCCAGCAGCTTGGGTATGGGGGTGGGCAATGAGCAGTTCTTC
-,TRBJ1-1,-,TRBV5-1,CASSLESLGGNTEAFF,TGCGCCAGCAGCTTGGAAAGTTTAGGGGGGAACACTGAAGCTTTCTTT
-,TRBJ1-5,TRBD1,TRBV12-5,CASGPTGRVQPQHF,TGTGCTAGTGGTCCGACAGGGCGAGTTCAGCCCCAGCATTTT
-,TRBJ2-5,-,TRBV23-1,CASSLPLTQGPRETQYF,TGCGCCAGCAGTCTCCCTCTCACACAGGGCCCAAGGGAGACCCAGTACTTC
-,TRBJ2-2,-,TRBV9,CASSARGIGTGELFF,TGTGCCAGCAGCGCCAGGGGAATCGGCACCGGGGAGCTGTTTTTT
once,TRBJ2-3,-,TRBV10-3,CAIRVGSTDTQYF,TGTGCCATCAGAGTGGGAAGCACAGATACGCAGTATTTT
-,TRBJ1-1,-,TRBV2,CASRGIGYTEAFF,TGTGCCAGCAGAGGGATCGGGTACACTGAAGCTTTCTTT
few,TRBJ1-1,TRBD1,TRBV10-3,CAMGQGGHTEAFF,TGTGCCATGGGACAGGGCGGACACACTGAAGCTTTCTTT
-,TRBJ1-5,TRBD1,TRBV30,CAWSTGGMGNQPQHF,TGTGCCTGGAGTACAGGGGGCATGGGCAATCAGCCCCAGCATTTT
-,TRBJ2-3,-,TRBV9,CASSVASADTQYF,TGTGCCAGCAGCGTAGCCTCGGCAGATACGCAGTATTTT
-,TRBJ1-5,TRBD1,TRBV2,CASSELGTGSILNQPQHF,TGTGCCAGCAGTGAATTAGGGACAGGATCTATCCTCAATCAGCCCCAGCATTTT
few,TRBJ1-2,-,TRBV6-5,CASSALDGLGYTF,TGTGCCAGCAGCGCCCTGGACGGCCTGGGCTACACCTTC
-,TRBJ1-2,TRBD1,TRBV9,CASSVAPGTGNYGYTF,TGTGCCAGCAGCGTAGCTCCCGGGACAGGGAACTATGGCTACACCTTC
-,TRBJ1-1,-,TRBV7-9,CASSLEHRLNTEAFF,TGTGCCAGCAGCTTAGAGCACCGATTGAACACTGAAGCTTTCTTT
-,TRBJ1-3,-,TRBV30,CAWSEEGDGNTIYF,TGTGCCTGGAGTGAAGAGGGGGATGGAAACACCATATATTTT